This T cell receptor beta chain originates from a study of T-cell memory formation after mild COVID-19 (dated by TCRdb to the early 2020s). Regarding the study in general: TCR sequence clusters from the two donors were found to be largely donor specific. T-cell clones expanding and contracting after mild COVID-19 in two donors were tracked by longitudinal TCRalpha and TCRbeta repertoire sequencing. Two young, previously healthy adult volunteers made up the cohort, one male and one female. Overall results and qualifications from the work: From day 15 to 85, contracting clones showed balanced CD4/CD8 phenotypes, whereas a second wave of clones that expanded from day 15 to 37 leaned towards CD4+. The study covered only a couple of mild cases, and larger cohorts including severe cases with pre-infection samples were considered necessary. Some responding clones were detected in pre-infection memory, which suggested that pre-existing cross-reactive memory T cells had joined the SARS-CoV-2 response. Contracting CD4+ clones turned up mainly in the CM and EM memory subsets, whereas EMRA was where CD8+ clones were enriched. Whether the second-wave clones peaking on day 37 were SARS-CoV-2 specific was not confirmed.

Concerning this clonotype itself: The clone's antigen remains unknown. No base-level quality is on record; no much larger clone is a single base apart.

Sequencing instrument: Illumina NovaSeq 6000. TCRalpha and TCRbeta cDNA libraries were constructed by 5'RACE with constant-segment primers, with sample barcodes and unique molecular identifiers being introduced. Trizol reagent was used to extract RNA from every sample. Library amplification was performed in two PCR steps, and a second sample barcode and Illumina TruSeq adapters were introduced in the second step. Libraries were sequenced on an Illumina NovaSeq with 2 x 150 bp paired-end reads. In the source study's methods: The reads were demultiplexed and collapsed into UMI-guided consensus sequences using migec v1.2.7. Using mixcr v2.1.11, UMI consensuses were aligned to TRA and TRB V and J templates and then assembled into clonotypes. Clonotypes were classified as expanded or contracted when called significant by both edgeR and NoisET, with noise models trained on biological replicates. edgeR calls used a false discovery rate-adjusted p below 0.01 and a log2 fold-change threshold of 1. PCA with hierarchical clustering of max-normalized trajectories of the 1000 most abundant clonotypes was used as exploratory dynamics analysis. Each responding clone was given a CD4 or CD8 phenotype based on the CD4+ and CD8+ repertoires, which had been sequenced separately. In-frame beta chains were kept once TCRdb had trimmed the public reads at Q25 with fastp and called clones with MiXCR. One record per CDR3 amino acid sequence lists the most common genes and DNA. Here the V and J calls rest on TCRdb's processing, not on the authors' analysis. The sample table contains hundreds of thousands of distinct CDR3 sequences; only one count was recorded for approximately 27% of them. Clones ranked in the top ten supply about 13% of the sample.

Clipping removes 8 bases from V and 7 bases from J, with 11 as the unmatched junction base count. Via the germline V gene (reference sequence), CDR1 is SEHNR and CDR2 FQNEAQ. From its cysteine to its phenylalanine, the CDR3 spans 14 amino acids. CDR3 DNA only is kept here, 42 bases in frame from base 1. Ficoll-Paque density gradient centrifugation was the method used to isolate PBMCs. The chain employs TRBV7-9 and TRBJ2-1, and 7 bases in between align with TRBD1. The origin of this receptor is an adult woman who had mild COVID-19 (a few samples of this study predate the infection). The sample titles of this study are shuffled in the database, so cell type and time point are left out; the donor was told from shared clones. The sequenced material came from PBMCs or a T cell subset sorted from them (not recorded which). The CDR3 has the sequence CASSGQTLLNEQFF. The sequenced DNA: TGTGCCAGCTCGGGACAGACCCTCCTTAATGAGCAGTTCTTC.